These 8 T cell receptor beta chains were all obtained from the same sample, sequenced in a study of regulatory T cells in long-lasting Graves disease. The time point: persistent/refractory GD, antithyroid drugs over 5 years with positive TRAb. RNA from PBMCs was the source of the TCR library. With iRepertoire HTBI primers and Arm-PCR of CDR3 regions, TCR beta libraries were built. Each CDR3 protein is one row after TCRdb ran MiXCR on the multiplex PCR reads. The data contain about 430,000 distinct CDR3 sequences, roughly 21% of them seen just once; the ten biggest clones take up approximately 15%. The source material was peripheral blood mononuclear cells (PBMCs), sampled when the disease was refractory, from a patient treated with antithyroid drugs. The source of these receptors is a female donor with Graves disease.

The V call is TRBV28, the J call TRBJ2-1; TRBD2 aligns across 8 bases. The CDR3 has 17 amino acids. Losses at the gene ends were 6 bases for V and 9 bases for J; bases not matched to a gene: 19. The germline CDR1 and CDR2 sequences are MDHEN and SYDVKM. CDR3 DNA sequence: TGTGCCAGCAGCCCCCGTTACAGCGGGAGATTCTGGGGTGAGCAGTTCTTC. Amino acids: CASSPRYSGRFWGEQFF.

This clonotype came up a few times. V is TRBV20-1 and J is TRBJ1-3, with 9 bases aligning to TRBD1. This CDR3 comprises 18 residues. CDR1 is DFQATT and CDR2 is SNEGSKA in the germline V gene (reference sequence). Unmatched junction bases numbered 20, after V lost 4 bases and J lost 7 bases. This chain's CDR3 is CSATLKEPAGQGKNTIYF. The CDR3 bases are TGCAGTGCTACTCTCAAAGAACCTGCGGGACAGGGAAAGAACACCATATATTTT.

This clonotype has a handful of counts. The chain links TRBV7-8 to TRBJ2-7, with 7 bases fitting TRBD2. Germline-derived CDR1 and CDR2 are SGHVS and FQNEAQ. J lost 1 base, V lost 0 bases, and 12 bases had no gene match. CDR3 length equals 18 residues. The CDR3 is CASSLAREGGSGSYEQYF. The DNA for the CDR3 is TGTGCCAGCAGCTTAGCGCGAGAAGGCGGGAGTGGGTCCTACGAGCAGTACTTC.

The CDR3 region is CSASLWGYEQYF. In DNA form, the CDR3 reads TGCAGTGCTAGTTTGTGGGGGTACGAGCAGTACTTC. The chain uses TRBV20-1 and TRBJ2-7; tentatively, D is TRBD1 or TRBD2 (5 bases each). The ends were cut back, 3 bases at V and 4 bases at J, with 10 bases in the middle. This CDR3 comprises 12 residues. Germline V gene sequence: CDR1 DFQATT, CDR2 SNEGSKA (reference sequence).

This clonotype was counted a few times. V is TRBV24-1 and J is TRBJ2-7; D is uncertain. The germline V and J ends were trimmed by 3 bases and 8 bases, with 13 bases remaining between them. The CDR3 is made up of 13 amino acids. Germline V gives CDR1 KGHDR, CDR2 SFDVKD. CDR3 protein: CATSDTYLGQQYF. In nucleotides, the CDR3 is TGTGCCACCAGTGATACATATCTGGGTCAGCAGTACTTC.

The chain uses TRBV7-3 and TRBJ2-7, with a tentative D call TRBD2 (7 bases). CDR3 length equals 15 residues. V shed 5 bases and J shed 2 bases, with 16 bases lying between them. Germline V gene lookup returns CDR1 SGHTA and CDR2 FQGTGA. CDR3 sequence (DNA): TGTGCCAGCAGCCTAAGGGGGGGAGGGGCCTACGAGCAGTACTTC. It yields the protein CASSLRGGGAYEQYF.

On this clonotype itself: Germline and junction disagree at one end, which may indicate a read error. The rearrangement links TRBV2 to TRBJ2-7; D could derive from TRBD1 or TRBD2 (7 bases each). The CDR3 consists of 12 residues. The germline V gene encodes CDR1 SNHLY and CDR2 FYNNEI. For the CDR3, the DNA is TGTGTCAGCAGGGGGGGTAGAAGCGAGCAGTACTTC. Encoded protein: CVSRGGRSEQYF.

This clonotype came up many times. The chain employs TRBV10-3 and TRBJ1-4, with 7 bases identical to TRBD1. CDR3 size: 13 residues. CDR1 and CDR2 from the germline V gene are ENHRY and SYGVKD. The trim removed 9 bases at V and 5 bases at J, leaving 6 bases unmatched. CDR3 loop: CAISQGVNEKLFF. The DNA for the CDR3 is TGTGCCATAAGCCAGGGGGTAAATGAAAAACTGTTTTTT.